A single sample is the source of the 31 T cell receptor beta chains below, sequenced in a study of T-cell reconstitution after alpha-beta-depleted transplantation in children. It was with unique molecular identifiers that the TCRbeta library was prepared. TCRdb re-called the PCR reads with MiXCR, one entry per CDR3 protein. The table includes about 120,000 distinct CDR3 sequences, approximately 22% detected once. The material was PBMCs, mostly from graft donor cells, obtained 180 days after TCRalphabeta/CD19-depleted stem cell transplant. The receptors stem from a male patient between 2 and 10 years old who had a stem cell transplant for chronic granulomatous disease, so the T cells may come from the graft donor.

This clonotype was detected many times. V is TRBV12-3 or TRBV12-4 and J is TRBJ2-3, with D unresolved. The CDR3 covers 13 residues. With 7 bases removed from V and 4 bases from J, the gap between germline ends came to 12 bases. This CDR3 reads CASTSVFSDTQYF. Written as DNA, the CDR3 is TGTGCCAGCACTAGTGTTTTTTCAGATACGCAGTATTTT.

V and J are TRBV15 and TRBJ2-3; 9 bases are a match to TRBD1. The CDR3 covers 16 residues. V lost 3 bases and J lost 2; bases outside the gene matches: 6. From germline, CDR1 is LNHNV and CDR2 YYDKDF (reference sequence). DNA of the CDR3: TGTGCCACCAGCAGGGTCTGGGACAGGGACACAGATACGCAGTATTTT. Translating it yields CATSRVWDRDTDTQYF.

This clonotype was counted between two and nine times. The rearrangement uses TRBV5-6 and TRBJ2-3; 8 nucleotides line up with TRBD2. This CDR3 region has 15 residues. The germline V gene has CDR1 SGHDT and CDR2 YYEEEE. Losses at the gene ends were 2 bases for V and 2 bases for J; bases not matched to a gene: 4. This chain's CDR3 is CASSFSGTYTDTQYF. The CDR3 nucleotides read TGTGCCAGCAGCTTTAGCGGGACCTACACAGATACGCAGTATTTT.

This chain joins TRBV18 and TRBJ2-3; the D is unclear. Germline V gene sequence: CDR1 KGHSH, CDR2 LQKENI. Between the trimmed V and J ends, which lost 3 bases and 6 bases, there was a span of 16 bases. This CDR3 region has 15 residues. This chain's CDR3 is CASSPITSGLDTQYF. The CDR3 DNA sequence: TGTGCCAGCTCACCTATCACGTCCGGATTGGATACGCAGTATTTT.

This clonotype was recorded many times. V and J are TRBV25-1 and TRBJ2-1; the match to TRBD2 covers 11 bases. The trim removed 4 bases at V and 1 base at J, leaving 6 bases unmatched. The CDR3 runs 17 residues. Germline CDR1 and CDR2: MGHDK and SYGVNS. The CDR3 region is CASSALAGAYSYNEQFF. The CDR3 coding sequence is TGTGCCAGCAGTGCACTAGCGGGAGCCTATTCCTACAATGAGCAGTTCTTC.

At least ten counts were recorded for this clonotype. As DNA, the CDR3 is TGTGCCAGCAGCTCTGGTCTGGGACGGAGTCAAGAGACCCAGTACTTC. Translating it yields CASSSGLGRSQETQYF. The V and J genes are TRBV5-5 and TRBJ2-5; D may correspond to TRBD1 or TRBD2 (5 bases each). Trimming stripped 3 bases from V and 2 bases from J, with 17 bases between. CDR1 and CDR2 from the germline V gene are SGHKS and YYEKEE (reference sequence). CDR3 length: 16 residues.

A few counts support this clonotype. The J gene is TRBJ2-1, the V gene TRBV10-3; 9 bases are shared with TRBD1. J lost 0 bases, V lost 6 bases, and 3 bases had no gene match. From germline, CDR1 is ENHRY and CDR2 SYGVKD. The CDR3 is 15 amino acids. The CDR3 DNA follows: TGTGCCATCAGGGGGACAGGGAGCTCCTACAATGAGCAGTTCTTC. It codes for CAIRGTGSSYNEQFF.

J is TRBJ1-4 and V is TRBV7-9; D uncertain. In germline, CDR1 is SEHNR, CDR2 FQNEAQ (reference sequence). Trimming took 6 bases from V and 3 from J, leaving 11 bases between them. The length of the CDR3 is 14 residues. The CDR3 bases are TGTGCCAGCAGAAGACCTCGGGCTAATGAAAAACTGTTTTTT. Protein: CASRRPRANEKLFF. Full variable domain (outside the CDR3, taken from reference TRBV7-9 and TRBJ1-4): DTGVSQNPRHKITKRGQNVTFRCDPISEHNRLYWYRQTLGQGPEFLTYFQNEAQLEKSRLLSDRFSAERPKGSFSTLEIQRTEQGDSAMYLCASRRPRANEKLFFGSGTQLSVL.

This sequence joins TRBV11-2 and TRBJ2-5; 10 positions agree with TRBD2. The CDR3 runs to 16 residues. Germline V lookup: CDR1 SGHAT, CDR2 FQNNGV. J gave up 7 bases and V 4 bases, and 12 bases lay outside the gene matches. As DNA, the CDR3 is TGTGCCAGCAGCTCCGGTATAGCGGGGGGCCAGCGGACCCAGTACTTC. Translated: CASSSGIAGGQRTQYF.

This clonotype appeared a few times. This chain links TRBV15 with TRBJ2-7; D possibly corresponds to TRBD1 (5 bases). The CDR3 sequence is 14 residues long. Germline V gene data show CDR1 as LNHNV and CDR2 as YYDKDF (reference sequence). V shed 0 bases and J shed 1 base, with 7 bases lying between them. This CDR3 reads CATSREKGSYEQYF. As DNA, the CDR3 is TGTGCCACCAGCAGAGAGAAGGGGTCCTACGAGCAGTACTTC.

In this sample, this clonotype turned up a few times. This chain joins TRBV20-1 and TRBJ2-3; 10 bases agree with TRBD2. Losses at the gene ends were 6 bases for V and 4 bases for J; bases not matched to a gene: 10. Germline CDR1 DFQATT, CDR2 SNEGSKA (reference sequence). CDR3 length equals 15 residues. In nucleotides, the CDR3 is TGCAGTGCCCAGAGGCAAGCGGGAGGGCCAGATACGCAGTATTTT. The encoded protein is CSAQRQAGGPDTQYF.

This clonotype was observed at least ten times. The chain joins TRBV20-1 to TRBJ2-1; 15 nucleotides match TRBD2. The germline gives CDR1 DFQATT, CDR2 SNEGSKA (reference sequence). The CDR3 covers 15 residues. The junction had 3 bases not matched to a gene; V was cut back by 3 bases and J by 6 bases. The CDR3 coding sequence is TGCAGTGCTAGTGGACTAGCGGGGGGGCGCAATGAGCAGTTCTTC. Protein product: CSASGLAGGRNEQFF.

This clonotype was seen a handful of times. The chain uses TRBV20-1 and TRBJ2-1, with D perhaps TRBD2 (5 bases). This CDR3 is 14 amino acids long. Trimming cost V 5 bases and J 4 bases, with 15 bases left between them. Germline V lookup: CDR1 DFQATT, CDR2 SNEGSKA (reference sequence). CDR3 sequence (DNA): TGCAGTGCTGTAGGGAGCCTGCCGTACAATGAGCAGTTCTTC. Translation: CSAVGSLPYNEQFF.

This clonotype was observed at least ten times. The chain has TRBV5-6 and TRBJ2-1; TRBD1 aligns across 10 bases. After removal of 2 bases from V and 4 bases from J, the junction contained 6 bases not matched to a gene. Germline V CDR1 and CDR2: SGHDT, YYEEEE. CDR3 length: 16 residues. CDR3 protein: CASSLMTGGRYNEQFF. The DNA of the CDR3 is TGTGCCAGCAGCTTAATGACAGGGGGCCGGTACAATGAGCAGTTCTTC.

The chain recombines TRBV10-3 with TRBJ2-6, with 8 bases matching TRBD1. The CDR3 is 14 residues long. Per germline, CDR1 ENHRY and CDR2 SYGVKD. V was clipped by 10 bases and J by 4 bases; unmatched bases: 6. CDR3: CATQGALGANVLTF. Here the CDR3 DNA reads TGTGCCACTCAGGGGGCGCTCGGGGCCAACGTCCTGACTTTC.

This clonotype was detected ten times or more. This chain connects TRBV5-1 to TRBJ2-1; 7 nucleotides agree with TRBD1. V lost 4 bases, J lost 6 bases, and 4 bases stayed unmatched. This CDR3 has 13 amino acids. Germline assignment: CDR1 SGHRS and CDR2 YFSETQ. CDR3: CASSRGPGNEQFF. CDR3 in DNA: TGCGCCAGCAGCAGGGGGCCCGGCAATGAGCAGTTCTTC. Full variable domain (rest looked up from reference TRBV5-1 and TRBJ2-1): KAGVTQTPRYLIKTRGQQVTLSCSPISGHRSVSWYQQTPGQGLQFLFEYFSETQRNKGNFPGRFSGRQFSNSRSEMNVSTLELGDSALYLCASSRGPGNEQFFGPGTRLTVL.

Ten or more counts support this clonotype. This chain uses TRBV10-3 with TRBJ1-2; 7 positions agree with TRBD1. Unmatched junction bases numbered 3, after V lost 2 bases and J lost 3 bases. The CDR3 is made up of 14 amino acids. CDR1 and CDR2 (germline): ENHRY, SYGVKD. This chain's CDR3 is CAISEDRADYGYTF. CDR3 sequence (DNA): TGTGCCATCAGTGAGGACAGGGCGGACTATGGCTACACCTTC.

This clonotype was recorded many times. The rearrangement joins TRBV12-3 or TRBV12-4 to TRBJ1-1, with 7 bases that match TRBD1. The CDR3 has 20 amino acids. V shed 4 bases, J shed 0 bases, and the junction held 20 bases outside the gene matches. The CDR3 sequence: CASSSGPTGLLRTLNTEAFF. The CDR3 DNA is TGTGCCAGCAGTTCAGGTCCGACAGGGCTTCTTCGTACTTTGAACACTGAAGCTTTCTTT.

The chain employs TRBV27 and TRBJ2-1; D perhaps matches TRBD1 (5 bases). The CDR3 runs 13 residues. The V end was cut by 4 bases, the J end by 6 bases, with 10 bases between. Germline CDR1 MNHEY, CDR2 SMNVEV (reference sequence). CDR3 sequence: CASSSTGLNEQFF. The DNA of the CDR3 is TGTGCCAGCAGTTCTACAGGCCTCAATGAGCAGTTCTTC.

The rearrangement joins TRBV12-3 or TRBV12-4 to TRBJ1-2; TRBD1 might be the D (5 bases). The V end lost 5 bases, the J end lost 0 bases, and 13 bases lay between the germline ends. The CDR3 is made up of 15 amino acids. CDR3 loop: CASSPFRATNYGYTF. For the CDR3, the DNA is TGTGCCAGCAGTCCCTTCAGGGCTACTAACTATGGCTACACCTTC.

The J gene is TRBJ1-5, the V gene TRBV12-3 or TRBV12-4; 9 bases align to TRBD1. Trimming cost V 5 bases and J 1 base; bases outside gene matches: 3. The CDR3 length is 15 residues. CDR3 in DNA: TGTGCCAGCAGTCCTACAGGGGGCAGCAATCAGCCCCAGCATTTT. It specifies CASSPTGGSNQPQHF.

V usage is TRBV27 and J usage is TRBJ2-1; D might be TRBD1 (6 bases). CDR1 MNHEY and CDR2 SMNVEV come from the germline V gene (reference sequence). V was cut by 11 bases and J by 5 bases, with 16 bases left in between. The CDR3 runs 13 residues. The CDR3 loop is CAVSSGTNNEQFF. The CDR3 nucleotides are TGTGCCGTTTCCTCCGGGACAAACAATGAGCAGTTCTTC.

The chain links TRBV15 to TRBJ1-2, with 7 bases lining up with TRBD1. The CDR3 spans 16 residues. CDR1 and CDR2 from the germline V gene are LNHNV and YYDKDF (reference sequence). After removal of 8 bases from V and 8 bases from J, the junction contained 20 bases not matched to a gene. Written as DNA, the CDR3 is TGTGCCACCTCACCGGGACAACACGGGACAGCGATCGGCTACACCTTC. As protein: CATSPGQHGTAIGYTF. Variable domain in full (rest from reference TRBV15 and TRBJ1-2): DAMVIQNPRYQVTQFGKPVTLSCSQTLNHNVMYWYQQKSSQAPKLLFHYYDKDFNNEADTPDNFQSRRPNTSFCFLDIRSPGLGDTAMYLCATSPGQHGTAIGYTFGSGTRLTVV.

The genes are TRBV12-3 or TRBV12-4 and TRBJ1-4, with TRBD1 matching 7 bases. The CDR3 is 16 amino acids. Germline trimming cut 6 bases from V and 3 bases from J; bases unmatched to any gene: 10. This chain's CDR3 is CASSQTGTRPNEKLFF. The CDR3 coding sequence is TGTGCCAGCAGCCAGACAGGGACGAGACCTAATGAAAAACTGTTTTTT.

At least ten counts were recorded for this clonotype. The rearrangement uses TRBV11-1 and TRBJ2-7; possibly TRBD2 for D (6 bases). V lost 3 bases to trimming and J lost 3 bases, with 9 bases between them. The CDR3 is 13 residues long. The germline V gene has CDR1 SGHAT and CDR2 FQDESV (reference sequence). CDR3 loop: CASSFETSYEQYF. The DNA of the CDR3 is TGTGCCAGCAGCTTCGAGACTAGCTACGAGCAGTACTTC.

This clonotype occurred many times. The rearrangement joins TRBV5-1 to TRBJ2-1; D is ambiguous. CDR3 length: 13 amino acids. Germline lookup yields CDR1 SGHRS and CDR2 YFSETQ. The ends were cut back, 0 bases at V and 12 bases at J, with 13 bases in the middle. The CDR3 reads CASSLEWLEAQFF. CDR3 nucleotide sequence: TGCGCCAGCAGCTTGGAATGGCTTGAGGCGCAGTTCTTC.

V and J are TRBV7-6 and TRBJ2-7; D may be TRBD2 (6 bases). Looked up from germline, CDR1 is SGHVS and CDR2 is FNYEAQ. The CDR3 has 15 amino acids. V lost 1 base and J 2 bases, leaving 12 bases between the germline ends. CDR3 region: CASSLDGSGAYEQYF. CDR3 nucleotide sequence: TGTGCCAGCAGCTTAGATGGTAGCGGAGCCTACGAGCAGTACTTC.

Note on this clonotype: Germline is not matched at one junction end, which may reflect a read error. The chain joins TRBV28 to TRBJ2-6; the match to TRBD1 covers 10 bases. CDR1 and CDR2 (germline): MDHEN, SYDVKM. This CDR3 has 18 residues. In nucleotides, the CDR3 is TGTGCCAGCAGTTTAGCCGGGACAGGGGACTCTGGGGCCAACGGCCTGACTTTC. It codes for CASSLAGTGDSGANGLTF.

Many counts were recorded for this clonotype. CDR3 sequence reads: CSATLEGLYNEQFF. For the CDR3, the DNA is TGCAGTGCTACTTTAGAGGGGCTCTACAATGAGCAGTTCTTC. This sequence joins TRBV20-1 and TRBJ2-1, with D perhaps TRBD1 or TRBD2 (5 bases each). The CDR3 sequence is 14 residues long. Germline CDR1 DFQATT, CDR2 SNEGSKA (reference sequence). V was clipped by 4 bases and J by 3 bases, with 13 bases between them.

This clonotype has a count of ten or more. This sequence joins TRBV4-2 and TRBJ2-3; D possibly corresponds to TRBD1 (6 bases). CDR1 is LGHNA, CDR2 YNFKEQ, per germline. The germline V and J ends were trimmed by 2 bases and 2 bases, with 11 bases remaining between them. CDR3 length equals 15 residues. CDR3 sequence reads: CASSQNREATDTQYF. In nucleotides, the CDR3 is TGTGCCAGCAGCCAAAACAGGGAAGCCACAGATACGCAGTATTTT.

The table lists this clonotype with many counts. The chain has TRBV29-1 and TRBJ1-2; 8 bases align to TRBD1. CDR3 length equals 13 residues. V lost 4 bases, J lost 5 bases, and 6 bases stayed unmatched. CDR1 and CDR2 from the germline V gene are SQVTM and ANQGSEA. The CDR3 loop is CSVGDRTRYGYTF. CDR3 sequence (DNA): TGCAGCGTTGGGGACAGGACCCGTTATGGCTACACCTTC.